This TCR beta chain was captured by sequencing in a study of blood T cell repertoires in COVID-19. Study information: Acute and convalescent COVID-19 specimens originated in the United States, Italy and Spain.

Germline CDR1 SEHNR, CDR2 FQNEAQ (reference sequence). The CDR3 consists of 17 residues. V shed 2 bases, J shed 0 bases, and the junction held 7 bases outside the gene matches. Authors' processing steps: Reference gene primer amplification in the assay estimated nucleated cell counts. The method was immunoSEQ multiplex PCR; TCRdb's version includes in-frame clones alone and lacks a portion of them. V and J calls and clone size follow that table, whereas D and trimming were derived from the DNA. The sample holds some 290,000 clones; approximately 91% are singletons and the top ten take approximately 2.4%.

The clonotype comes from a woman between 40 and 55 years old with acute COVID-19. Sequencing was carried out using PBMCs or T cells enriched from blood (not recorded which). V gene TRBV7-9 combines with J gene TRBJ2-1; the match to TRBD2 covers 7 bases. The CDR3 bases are TGTGCCAGCAGCTTATTCGTCCAGCGGGACTCCTACAATGAGCAGTTCTTC. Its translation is CASSLFVQRDSYNEQFF.